This T cell receptor (beta chain) is from a study of cytomegalovirus exposure and HLA in healthy donors (dated by TCRdb to about 2017). Turning to the overall study: According to a later analysis, the roughly 120 validation repertoires were produced on the same platform as the 666 repertoires of the first cohort. The study aimed to test whether cataloging public T cell receptors could reveal signatures of past pathogen exposure. Along with the roughly 700-subject first cohort, a separate validation cohort of 120 different subjects was used. The study combined high-throughput TCR immunosequencing, statistical association of individual TCRs with disease status, and machine learning to predict cytomegalovirus infection status. Here is what the overall study found, with its caveats: Most TCR sequences were seen in very few donors, while some public TCRs were found in many individuals. The authors suggested that the approach could potentially be extended to other disease states and immunological phenotypes. A later analysis had no HLA typing for the validation cohort, so co-occurrence there was scored across all 110 or so repertoires. In a later analysis, TCRs clustered in the first cohort were found to also tend to co-occur in the 100 to 150 validation repertoires, with approximately 94% of cluster scores above 0. The study gave a list of some 150 TCR beta chains associated with cytomegalovirus. In vitro tests confirmed that three of the cytomegalovirus-associated TCR beta chains recognize cytomegalovirus antigens. Cytomegalovirus status was reported to be diagnosed by the classifier with high specificity and sensitivity in both the original and validation cohorts.

The library relied on the immunoSEQ multiplex PCR assay. Per the original workflow: A statistical classification framework was built to diagnose cytomegalovirus status from the catalog of TCR beta chain sequences. In TCRdb, the immuneACCESS table is reduced to in-frame sequences with V and J assigned. These tables do not hold every clone; where another copy was compared, an unresolved V gene accounts for under half, and the others remain unexplained. D and trimming were read from the DNA, whereas the V and J calls and clone size are those reported in that table. This sample comprises about 150,000 clones, about 95% of them detected only once. Approximately 2% of the sample lies in the top ten. Donors formed part of the validation cohort, which comprised fewer than 150 subjects and was distinct from the first cohort of under 750 subjects. About this clone: It has no known antigen specificity. There are no base qualities to consult, and no much larger clone falls within one base.

There are 12 amino acids in the CDR3, from cysteine to phenylalanine inclusive. Only the CDR3 DNA stays, 36 bases, in frame from base 1. In the germline V gene, CDR1 corresponds to SGHVS and CDR2 to FQNEAQ. The junction shows trimming of 5 bases on V and 3 bases on J, plus 7 bases between the germline ends. The sequence derives from a man aged 18 to 30 in good health and CMV-seropositive. The sample consisted of PBMCs. This chain is built from TRBV7-8 and TRBJ1-1, with the D segment identity uncertain. The CDR3 region: CASSTRDTEAFF. DNA sequence: TGTGCCAGCAGCACACGGGACACTGAAGCTTTCTTT.